This TCR beta chain was profiled in a study of cytomegalovirus exposure and HLA in healthy donors. The study, taken as a whole, reports: A later analysis linked a missense DCLRE1C variant to TCR beta V- and J-gene trimming.

A multiplex PCR was run with 60 Vbeta primers and 13 Jbeta primers. Study processing details: Later analysis identified roughly 84 million unique TCR beta chains, about 10 million shared. Measured with immunoSEQ multiplex PCR; TCRdb has only the in-frame clones, and not every one. D and trimming come from the DNA, and the V and J calls and clone size come from that table. The listing records around 200,000 clones. About this clone: Its antigen is unknown.

Trimming pared 4 bases from V and 2 bases from J, leaving 12 bases between. The CDR3 covers 14 residues. Per the germline V gene, CDR1 is MNHEY and CDR2 is SMNVEV (reference sequence). The V call is TRBV27, the J call TRBJ2-7; D might be TRBD2 (6 bases). The sequence was collected from a girl aged 2-10 years in good health and CMV-seropositive. Source material: PBMCs. The CDR3 reads CASSWGGATYEQYF. The CDR3, as DNA: TGTGCCAGCAGTTGGGGCGGGGCCACCTACGAGCAGTACTTC.